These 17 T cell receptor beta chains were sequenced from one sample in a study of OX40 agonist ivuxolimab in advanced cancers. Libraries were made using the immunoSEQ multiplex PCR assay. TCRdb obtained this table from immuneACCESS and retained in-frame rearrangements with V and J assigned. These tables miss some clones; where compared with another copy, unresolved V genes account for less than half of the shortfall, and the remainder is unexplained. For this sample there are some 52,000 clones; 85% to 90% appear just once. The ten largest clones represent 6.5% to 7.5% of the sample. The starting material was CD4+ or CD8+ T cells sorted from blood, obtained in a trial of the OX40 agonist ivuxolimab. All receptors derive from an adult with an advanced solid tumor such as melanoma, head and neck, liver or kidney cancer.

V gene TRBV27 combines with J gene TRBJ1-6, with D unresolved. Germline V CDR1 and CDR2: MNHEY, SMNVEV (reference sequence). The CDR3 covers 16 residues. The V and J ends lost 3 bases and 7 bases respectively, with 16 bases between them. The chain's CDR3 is CASSFQRLGSNSPLHF. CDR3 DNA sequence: TGTGCCAGCAGTTTCCAACGTCTGGGTTCGAATTCACCCCTCCACTTT.

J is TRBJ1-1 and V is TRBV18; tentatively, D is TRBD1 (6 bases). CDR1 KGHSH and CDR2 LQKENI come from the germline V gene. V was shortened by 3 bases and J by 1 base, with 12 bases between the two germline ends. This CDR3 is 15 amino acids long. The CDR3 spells CASSPQRTENTEAFF. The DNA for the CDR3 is TGTGCCAGCTCACCTCAAAGGACAGAGAACACTGAAGCTTTCTTT.

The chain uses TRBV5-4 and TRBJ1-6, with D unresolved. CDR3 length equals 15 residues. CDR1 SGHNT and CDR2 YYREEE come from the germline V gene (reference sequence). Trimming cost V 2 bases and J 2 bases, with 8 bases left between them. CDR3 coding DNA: TGTGCCAGCAGCTTAGCACTTACCTATAATTCACCCCTCCACTTT. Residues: CASSLALTYNSPLHF.

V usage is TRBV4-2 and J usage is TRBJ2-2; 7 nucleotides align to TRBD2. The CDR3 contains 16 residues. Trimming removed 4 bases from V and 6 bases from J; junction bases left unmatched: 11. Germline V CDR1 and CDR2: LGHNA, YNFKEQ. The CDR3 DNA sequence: TGTGCCAGCAGCCCGCCCCGTGGGGGGGGTTCCGGGGAGCTGTTTTTT. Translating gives CASSPPRGGGSGELFF.

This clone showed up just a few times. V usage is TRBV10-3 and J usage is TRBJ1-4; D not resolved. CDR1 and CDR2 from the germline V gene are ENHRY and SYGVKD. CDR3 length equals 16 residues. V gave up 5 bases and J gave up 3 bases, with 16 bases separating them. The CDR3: CAISSEFMWSNEKLFF. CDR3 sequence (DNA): TGTGCCATCAGTTCTGAATTCATGTGGTCTAATGAAAAACTGTTTTTT.

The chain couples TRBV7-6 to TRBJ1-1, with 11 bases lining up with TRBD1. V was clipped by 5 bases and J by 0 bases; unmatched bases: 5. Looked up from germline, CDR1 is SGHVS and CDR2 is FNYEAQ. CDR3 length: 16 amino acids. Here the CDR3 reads CASSPRTGGLNTEAFF. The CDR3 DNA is TGTGCCAGCAGCCCCCGGACAGGGGGCTTGAACACTGAAGCTTTCTTT.

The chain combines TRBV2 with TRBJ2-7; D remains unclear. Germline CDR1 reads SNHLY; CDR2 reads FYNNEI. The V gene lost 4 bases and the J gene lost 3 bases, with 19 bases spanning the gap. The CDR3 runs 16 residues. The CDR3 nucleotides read TGTGCCAGCAGTGTTTCAGAGAAACCAACCCACTACGAGCAGTACTTC. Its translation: CASSVSEKPTHYEQYF. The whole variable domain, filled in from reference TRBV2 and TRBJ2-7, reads EPEVTQTPSHQVTQMGQEVILRCVPISNHLYFYWYRQILGQKVEFLVSFYNNEISEKSEIFDDQFSVERPDGSNFTLKIRSTKLEDSAMYFCASSVSEKPTHYEQYFGPGTRLTVT.

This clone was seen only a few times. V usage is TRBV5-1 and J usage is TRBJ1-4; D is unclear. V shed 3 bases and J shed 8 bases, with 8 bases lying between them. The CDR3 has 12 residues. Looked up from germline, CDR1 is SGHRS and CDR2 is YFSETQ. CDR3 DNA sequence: TGCGCCAGCAGCTATGATCTGGAAAAACTGTTTTTT. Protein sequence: CASSYDLEKLFF.

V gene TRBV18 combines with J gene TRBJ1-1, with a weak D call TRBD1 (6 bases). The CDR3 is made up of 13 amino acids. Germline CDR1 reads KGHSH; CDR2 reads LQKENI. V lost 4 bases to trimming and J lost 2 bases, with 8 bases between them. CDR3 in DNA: TGTGCCAGCTCACAGGGGGTAAACACTGAAGCTTTCTTT. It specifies CASSQGVNTEAFF.

As DNA, the CDR3 is TGTGCCAGCAGCGTATCCGGGGGAATCGACGAGCAGTACTTC. Its translation: CASSVSGGIDEQYF. J is TRBJ2-7 and V is TRBV9; possibly TRBD2 for D (6 bases). With 1 base removed from V and 5 bases from J, the gap between germline ends came to 13 bases. The CDR3 contains 14 residues. Germline CDR1 SGDLS, CDR2 YYNGEE.

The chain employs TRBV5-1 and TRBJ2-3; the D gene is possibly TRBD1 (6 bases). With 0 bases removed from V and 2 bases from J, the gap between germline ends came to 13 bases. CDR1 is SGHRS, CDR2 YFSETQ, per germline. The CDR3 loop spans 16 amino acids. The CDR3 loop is CASSLVSRGDTDTQYF. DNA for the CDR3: TGCGCCAGCAGCTTGGTTAGCAGGGGAGACACAGATACGCAGTATTTT.

CDR3 DNA sequence: TGTGCCAGCACCCTTACTAGCGGGGGGCATGCCGGGGAGCTGTTTTTT. It specifies CASTLTSGGHAGELFF. The J gene is TRBJ2-2, the V gene TRBV7-9; 12 bases align to TRBD2. The V segment lost 7 bases and the J segment 6 bases; nucleotides outside the gene matches: 9. The CDR3 loop spans 16 amino acids. CDR1 SEHNR and CDR2 FQNEAQ come from the germline V gene (reference sequence).

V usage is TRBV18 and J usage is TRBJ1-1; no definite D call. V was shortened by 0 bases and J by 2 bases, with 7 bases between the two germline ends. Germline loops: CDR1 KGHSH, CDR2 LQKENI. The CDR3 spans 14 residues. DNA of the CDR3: TGTGCCAGCTCACCACCGTCCGTAAACACTGAAGCTTTCTTT. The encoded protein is CASSPPSVNTEAFF.

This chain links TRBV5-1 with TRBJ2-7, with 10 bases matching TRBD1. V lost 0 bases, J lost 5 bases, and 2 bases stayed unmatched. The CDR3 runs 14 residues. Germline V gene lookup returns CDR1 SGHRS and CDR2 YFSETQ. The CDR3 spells CASSLGQGADEQYF. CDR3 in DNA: TGCGCCAGCAGCTTGGGACAGGGGGCGGACGAGCAGTACTTC.

The CDR3 sequence is CASSPGQNTEAFF. The CDR3 region has the DNA TGTGCCAGCAGCCCAGGACAGAACACTGAAGCTTTCTTT. The chain employs TRBV5-5 and TRBJ1-1; TRBD1 might be the D (5 bases). Germline CDR1 and CDR2: SGHKS and YYEKEE (reference sequence). V lost 4 bases and J lost 1, with 8 bases in between. The CDR3 sequence is 13 residues long.

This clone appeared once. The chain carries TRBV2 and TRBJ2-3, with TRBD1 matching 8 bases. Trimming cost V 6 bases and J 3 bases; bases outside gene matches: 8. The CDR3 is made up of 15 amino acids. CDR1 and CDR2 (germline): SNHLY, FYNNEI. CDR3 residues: CASRRGQVATDTQYF. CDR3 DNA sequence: TGTGCCAGCAGGCGGGGACAGGTTGCGACAGATACGCAGTATTTT.

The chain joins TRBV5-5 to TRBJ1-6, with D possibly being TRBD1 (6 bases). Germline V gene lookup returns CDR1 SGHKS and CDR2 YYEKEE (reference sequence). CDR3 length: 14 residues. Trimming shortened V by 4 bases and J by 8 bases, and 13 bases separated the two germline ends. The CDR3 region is CASSMQGWDSPLHF. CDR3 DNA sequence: TGTGCCAGCAGCATGCAGGGGTGGGATTCACCCCTCCACTTT.